This T cell receptor (beta chain) was captured in a study of CD8 T cells in ankylosing spondylitis. Quantitative 5'-RACE with molecular barcodes produced the TCR beta libraries. In TCRdb, the 5' RACE reads were re-called with MiXCR into one record per CDR3 protein. The table includes around 180,000 distinct CDR3 sequences, approximately 13% detected once. This clonotype showed up many times. Its antigen is undetermined. Study outcomes and limitations: Reportedly, matched ankylosing spondylitis synovial fluid was significantly enriched for disease-linked clones.

Germline V gives CDR1 KGHDR, CDR2 SFDVKD. The V end lost 3 bases, the J end lost 6 bases, and 15 bases lay between the germline ends. The CDR3 is 15 residues long. V usage is TRBV24-1 and J usage is TRBJ2-3; D gene unclear. Source material: blood, either unsorted or a sorted T cell fraction (not recorded which). This receptor was identified in a female donor with ankylosing spondylitis or in good health (not recorded which). CDR3 protein: CATSDPDVVDDTQYF. CDR3 DNA: TGTGCCACCAGTGATCCCGACGTGGTCGACGATACGCAGTATTTT.